These 26 T cell receptor beta chains came from one sample sequenced in a study of CD8 T cells in ankylosing spondylitis. Each CDR3 protein is one row after TCRdb ran MiXCR on the 5' RACE reads. The table lists 100,000 to 150,000 distinct CDR3 sequences, approximately 10% of them singletons. The material sequenced was blood, either unsorted or a sorted T cell fraction (not recorded which). The source is a female donor with ankylosing spondylitis or in good health (not recorded which).

This clonotype was recorded at least ten times. V is TRBV5-1 and J is TRBJ1-2, with D perhaps matching TRBD1 (5 bases). Deletions cut 5 bases from V and 4 bases from J, with 12 bases between. Per the germline V gene, CDR1 is SGHRS and CDR2 is YFSETQ. The CDR3 contains 13 residues. In DNA, the CDR3 is TGCGCCAGCAGTTCCGGGACGGTCTATGGCTACACCTTC. Protein sequence: CASSSGTVYGYTF.

This clonotype has a count of ten or more. CDR3 coding DNA: TGTGCCAGTAGTATTCTCCTCTCCGACACTGAAGCTTTCTTT. Amino acid sequence: CASSILLSDTEAFF. The rearrangement joins TRBV19 to TRBJ1-1; D remains unclear. This CDR3 spans 14 amino acids. The germline gives CDR1 LNHDA, CDR2 SQIVND (reference sequence). The V and J ends lost 3 bases and 3 bases respectively, with 11 bases between them.

The table lists this clonotype with many counts. V usage is TRBV28 and J usage is TRBJ2-5, with 7 bases that match TRBD2. The CDR3 covers 13 residues. Germline CDR1 reads MDHEN; CDR2 reads SYDVKM. After removal of 8 bases from V and 6 bases from J, the junction contained 9 bases not matched to a gene. The CDR3 DNA sequence: TGTGCCAGCGAGACTAGCAGGAGTCAGACCCAGTACTTC. Translated, it gives CASETSRSQTQYF.

This clonotype was picked up many times. This rearrangement joins TRBV6-1 to TRBJ2-5, with 9 bases fitting TRBD1. The J segment lost 5 bases and the V segment lost 1 base, leaving 5 bases of the junction unmatched. This CDR3 is built from 15 residues. Germline V lookup: CDR1 MNHNS, CDR2 SASEGT. The DNA for the CDR3 is TGTGCCAGCAGTGAAGGAGGGACAGGGACGGAGACCCAGTACTTC. It yields the protein CASSEGGTGTETQYF.

This clonotype has a count of ten or more. The chain has TRBV29-1 and TRBJ1-4; D may be TRBD1 (5 bases). Germline CDR1 reads SQVTM; CDR2 reads ANQGSEA. This CDR3 is 13 amino acids long. Trimming removed 4 bases at V and 5 bases at J, with 11 bases between. The CDR3 region has the DNA TGCAGCGTTGGAAGCGGGGGGAATGAAAAACTGTTTTTT. This translates into CSVGSGGNEKLFF.

This clonotype has a count of ten or more. The chain employs TRBV29-1 and TRBJ2-7; D perhaps matches TRBD2 (6 bases). The CDR3 runs to 14 residues. CDR1 is SQVTM and CDR2 is ANQGSEA in the germline V gene. V dropped 6 bases and J dropped 1 base, with 16 bases sitting between them. DNA for the CDR3: TGCAGCGTCCTGGGCGAGGCGGGGTCCTACGAGCAGTACTTC. Translated: CSVLGEAGSYEQYF.

At least ten counts were recorded for this clonotype. Here the CDR3 reads CSARLAATSYNEQFF. CDR3 coding DNA: TGCAGTGCAAGACTAGCGGCAACGTCCTACAATGAGCAGTTCTTC. V and J are TRBV20-1 and TRBJ2-1; 9 bases agree with TRBD2. Germline CDR1 is DFQATT and CDR2 is SNEGSKA (reference sequence). There are 15 residues in the CDR3. V shed 6 bases, J shed 1 base, and the junction held 7 bases outside the gene matches.

This clonotype was observed at least ten times. V gene TRBV20-1 combines with J gene TRBJ2-1; 8 bases fit TRBD2. CDR3 length: 17 amino acids. V gave up 2 bases and J gave up 6 bases; unmatched junction bases: 15. The germline gives CDR1 DFQATT, CDR2 SNEGSKA (reference sequence). CDR3 sequence: CSARTRGGSNSPNEQFF. The DNA of the CDR3 is TGCAGTGCTAGAACTCGCGGGGGGTCCAATTCGCCCAATGAGCAGTTCTTC.

The sample holds a few counts of this clonotype. This chain connects TRBV7-9 to TRBJ2-7; D is possibly TRBD1 or TRBD2 (5 bases each). V lost 5 bases and J lost 2, with 13 bases in between. Looked up from germline, CDR1 is SEHNR and CDR2 is FQNEAQ (reference sequence). This CDR3 is 14 amino acids long. The CDR3: CASSVRDAAYEQYF. The CDR3 DNA reads TGTGCCAGCAGCGTCCGGGACGCCGCCTACGAGCAGTACTTC.

This clonotype appeared many times. This rearrangement joins TRBV30 to TRBJ2-7; D is perhaps TRBD1 or TRBD2 (5 bases each). The CDR3 is 14 amino acids. Trimming took 5 bases from V and 1 from J, leaving 15 bases between them. Germline V lookup: CDR1 GTSNPN, CDR2 SVGIG (reference sequence). The CDR3 sequence is CAWRTGTGSYEQYF. In DNA, the CDR3 is TGTGCCTGGCGAACCGGGACGGGTTCCTACGAGCAGTACTTC.

This clonotype was detected ten times or more. The chain employs TRBV5-1 and TRBJ2-3; weak D call: TRBD2 (6 bases). Germline CDR1 reads SGHRS; CDR2 reads YFSETQ. The CDR3 runs 15 residues. Trimming left V 4 bases short and J 5 bases short, with 17 bases between. DNA of the CDR3: TGCGCCAGCAGCCCGCCGGGACTCTCAGGAGATACGCAGTATTTT. This translates into CASSPPGLSGDTQYF.

A single count supports this clonotype. A much larger clone sits a single nucleotide away, making a read error possible. This rearrangement joins TRBV11-2 to TRBJ1-5; D not resolved. This CDR3 is 13 amino acids long. Germline CDR1 and CDR2: SGHAT and FQNNGV. The CDR3, as DNA: TGTACCAGCAGCTCAACAACGGAGCAGCCCCAGCATTTT. It yields the protein CTSSSTTEQPQHF.

This clonotype was counted many times. The chain links TRBV5-1 to TRBJ2-5; 7 bases are a match to TRBD1. Germline loops: CDR1 SGHRS, CDR2 YFSETQ. Losses at the gene ends were 5 bases for V and 2 bases for J; bases not matched to a gene: 6. The CDR3 is 14 residues long. The chain's CDR3 is CASRSGTAQETQYF. The CDR3 coding sequence is TGCGCCAGCAGGTCCGGGACAGCACAAGAGACCCAGTACTTC.

This clonotype was counted at least ten times. V and J are TRBV18 and TRBJ2-5; possible D gene TRBD1, 6 bases. The V and J ends lost 3 bases and 0 bases respectively, with 8 bases between them. In germline, CDR1 is KGHSH, CDR2 LQKENI. The length of the CDR3 is 14 residues. CDR3 DNA: TGTGCCAGCTCACCGAGGGACAACCAAGAGACCCAGTACTTC. Translated: CASSPRDNQETQYF.

The sample holds many counts of this clonotype. The J gene is TRBJ1-2, the V gene TRBV28; D unresolved. Germline assignment: CDR1 MDHEN and CDR2 SYDVKM. Trimming removed 2 bases from V and 6 bases from J, with 4 bases in between. The CDR3 spans 11 residues. Here the CDR3 reads CASSLTDGYTF. In DNA, the CDR3 is TGTGCCAGCAGTTTAACAGATGGCTACACCTTC.

This clonotype appeared a few times. This chain uses TRBV7-2 with TRBJ1-5, with 7 bases aligning to TRBD1. The CDR3 contains 15 residues. V lost 5 bases and J lost 4; bases outside the gene matches: 8. Germline CDR1 and CDR2: SGHTA and FQGNSA. The CDR3 nucleotides are TGTGCCAGCAGCCCCCGACAGGGCCAAAATCAGCCCCAGCATTTT. Translating gives CASSPRQGQNQPQHF.

This clonotype was counted many times. The rearrangement uses TRBV24-1 and TRBJ2-7; 8 bases fit TRBD1. V dropped 4 bases and J dropped 5; count of bases not matched to a gene: 6. The CDR3 contains 14 residues. Germline assignment: CDR1 KGHDR and CDR2 SFDVKD. The CDR3 sequence: CATSDLGTGDEQYF. The CDR3 DNA reads as TGTGCCACCAGTGACTTAGGGACAGGCGACGAGCAGTACTTC.

The table lists this clonotype with many counts. The V call is TRBV29-1, the J call TRBJ1-2; no clear D gene. Germline V CDR1 and CDR2: SQVTM, ANQGSEA. The germline V and J ends were trimmed by 4 bases and 8 bases, with 14 bases remaining between them. The CDR3 has 12 amino acids. CDR3 residues: CSVGTALRGYTF. CDR3 bases: TGCAGCGTTGGGACGGCGTTGAGGGGCTACACCTTC.

This clonotype was recorded many times. The chain combines TRBV28 with TRBJ1-1, with D perhaps TRBD1 (6 bases). V was cut by 11 bases and J by 4 bases, with 23 bases left in between. This CDR3 spans 15 amino acids. Germline CDR1 MDHEN, CDR2 SYDVKM. This chain's CDR3 is CASLPPTGAPTEAFF. CDR3 bases: TGTGCCTCCCTTCCTCCGACGGGGGCGCCCACTGAAGCTTTCTTT.

By share, this clonotype ranks as medium-sized. The chain carries TRBV29-1 and TRBJ1-3; the D gene is possibly TRBD1 (6 bases). Looked up from germline, CDR1 is SQVTM and CDR2 is ANQGSEA. Trimming left V 4 bases short and J 4 bases short, with 8 bases between. There are 12 residues in the CDR3. DNA of the CDR3: TGCAGCGTTGGGGACATCGGAAACACCATATATTTT. Translation: CSVGDIGNTIYF.

In its sample, this clonotype was seen many times. V and J are TRBV7-9 and TRBJ2-1; D remains unclear. This CDR3 region has 13 residues. Trimming took off 0 bases at V and 7 bases at J, with 7 bases between the two ends. Germline lookup yields CDR1 SEHNR and CDR2 FQNEAQ (reference sequence). The CDR3 DNA is TGTGCCAGCAGCTTAGCAGTCTTTAATGAGCAGTTCTTC. This encodes CASSLAVFNEQFF.

The chain links TRBV10-3 to TRBJ2-7; D is uncertain. CDR3 length: 14 residues. Trimming took 0 bases from V and 6 from J, leaving 12 bases between them. Germline V lookup: CDR1 ENHRY, CDR2 SYGVKD. For the CDR3, the DNA is TGTGCCATCAGTGAGTCCTTAGGATTAGGCGAGCAGTACTTC. Protein product: CAISESLGLGEQYF.

This clonotype was detected once. This chain connects TRBV21-1 to TRBJ2-7; no check of the table's D call, TRBD2, against the DNA was made. TRBV21-1 has pseudogene status. The CDR3 contains 15 residues. The CDR3 DNA reads TGTGCCAGCAGCTCCCAACCGATCGAGGGCCATGAGCAGTACTTC. Amino acid sequence: CASSSQPIEGHEQYF.

As for this clonotype: This could be a read error, since a much larger clone is one nucleotide away. The V and J genes are TRBV6-5 and TRBJ2-7; no clear D. CDR3 length equals 11 residues. CDR1 and CDR2 from the germline V gene are MNHEY and SVGAGI. CDR3 protein: CTSSYFEAQYF. CDR3 nucleotides: TGTACCAGCAGTTATTTTGAGGCTCAGTACTTC.

In its sample, this clonotype was seen many times. This chain joins TRBV19 and TRBJ1-2; D not certain. The CDR3 extends over 15 amino acids. Germline CDR1 reads LNHDA; CDR2 reads SQIVND (reference sequence). V lost 3 bases and J lost 1, with 12 bases in between. The CDR3: CASSIRADFNYGYTF. The CDR3 DNA sequence: TGTGCCAGTAGTATCCGGGCAGACTTTAACTATGGCTACACCTTC.

This clonotype was observed many times. This chain uses TRBV7-9 with TRBJ1-5, with 8 bases that match TRBD1. CDR1 SEHNR and CDR2 FQNEAQ come from the germline V gene (reference sequence). V shed 5 bases, J shed 5 bases, and the junction held 8 bases outside the gene matches. The CDR3 contains 15 residues. CDR3 loop: CASSQWTGFDQPQHF. The CDR3 region has the DNA TGTGCCAGCAGCCAATGGACAGGGTTCGATCAGCCCCAGCATTTT.